These 31 T cell receptor beta chains were all obtained from the same sample, sequenced in a study of T cell repertoires in cytomegalovirus infection. No antigen has been identified for these receptors. Each CDR3 protein is one row after TCRdb ran MiXCR on the reads. This table has about 480,000 distinct CDR3 sequences, 30% to 35% appearing once. The sample here was cultured PBMCs, taken from culture after CMV antigen stimulation. Every receptor here comes from a human donor in good health (CMV status not recorded). Some clones in this sample may be carry-over from other donors' samples.

This clonotype was seen a single time. The rearrangement joins TRBV11-2 to TRBJ2-2; the D is unclear. Trimming stripped 2 bases from V and 8 bases from J, with 12 bases between. Germline V gene lookup returns CDR1 SGHAT and CDR2 FQNNGV. This CDR3 region has 14 residues. As DNA, the CDR3 is TGTGCCAGCAGCTTATCGGTAGTCGCGGGGGAGCTGTTTTTT. This sequence encodes CASSLSVVAGELFF.

In this sample, this clonotype turned up a few times. The V call is TRBV27, the J call TRBJ2-6, with 8 bases fitting TRBD1. V lost 6 bases, J lost 0 bases, and 1 base stayed unmatched. Germline V gene sequence: CDR1 MNHEY, CDR2 SMNVEV (reference sequence). CDR3 size: 15 residues. The DNA of the CDR3 is TGTGCCAGCAGGGACAGGGCCTCTGGGGCCAACGTCCTGACTTTC. Protein: CASRDRASGANVLTF.

This chain links TRBV20-1 with TRBJ2-3; D is possibly TRBD2 (7 bases). CDR1 and CDR2 (germline): DFQATT, SNEGSKA (reference sequence). This CDR3 region has 17 residues. The V and J ends lost 5 bases and 4 bases respectively, with 25 bases between them. The CDR3 nucleotides read TGCAGTGCTCTTGATTCCCGGGACCACGGGGGGCCAGATACGCAGTATTTT. This gives the protein CSALDSRDHGGPDTQYF.

This clonotype was counted ten times or more. The chain has TRBV11-3 and TRBJ2-1; TRBD2 is a possible D gene (5 bases). In germline, CDR1 is SGHNT, CDR2 YENEEA. The ends were cut back, 1 base at V and 3 bases at J, with 16 bases in the middle. The CDR3 totals 17 residues. The CDR3: CASSLAHAEAFYNEQFF. The CDR3 nucleotides are TGTGCCAGCAGCTTAGCCCACGCGGAGGCCTTCTACAATGAGCAGTTCTTC.

The gene calls are TRBV4-1 and TRBJ1-1; a possible D gene is TRBD1 (6 bases). Trimming pared 2 bases from V and 4 bases from J, leaving 14 bases between. This CDR3 contains 15 residues. Germline V gene sequence: CDR1 MGHRA, CDR2 YSYEKL. The CDR3 is CASSQSDRTGTEAFF. CDR3 nucleotides: TGCGCCAGCAGCCAATCCGACAGGACGGGCACTGAAGCTTTCTTT.

This chain joins TRBV15 and TRBJ2-1, with D maybe TRBD2 (6 bases). CDR1 and CDR2 from the germline V gene are LNHNV and YYDKDF (reference sequence). The CDR3 has 13 residues. Deletions cut 3 bases from V and 10 bases from J, with 13 bases between. CDR3 region: CATSREPGAEQFF. CDR3 nucleotide sequence: TGTGCCACCAGCAGGGAACCGGGAGCGGAGCAGTTCTTC.

This sequence joins TRBV15 and TRBJ2-1, with D maybe TRBD1 (5 bases). The length of the CDR3 is 15 residues. CDR1 and CDR2 (germline): LNHNV, YYDKDF (reference sequence). V was shortened by 0 bases and J by 3 bases, with 9 bases between the two germline ends. DNA of the CDR3: TGTGCCACCAGCAGAGATAGGGGCGGCTACAATGAGCAGTTCTTC. It encodes CATSRDRGGYNEQFF.

The chain couples TRBV7-2 to TRBJ2-2; 7 nucleotides agree with TRBD2. Trimming removed 4 bases from V and 5 bases from J; junction bases left unmatched: 7. The germline V gene encodes CDR1 SGHTA and CDR2 FQGNSA. The length of the CDR3 is 15 residues. In DNA form, the CDR3 reads TGTGCCAGCAGCTGGGGGGGGGGGGATACCGGGGAGCTGTTTTTT. Its protein is CASSWGGGDTGELFF.

This clonotype was detected a few times. The gene calls are TRBV9 and TRBJ2-7, with D perhaps matching TRBD1 (6 bases). The germline V gene encodes CDR1 SGDLS and CDR2 YYNGEE. This CDR3 has 16 residues. With 4 bases removed from V and 3 bases from J, the gap between germline ends came to 20 bases. The CDR3 DNA sequence: TGTGCCAGCAGCCCCCCAGGGGACGGGTTTGGCTACGAGCAGTACTTC. Protein sequence: CASSPPGDGFGYEQYF.

The chain combines TRBV12-3 or TRBV12-4 with TRBJ2-7, with 7 nucleotides matching TRBD1. CDR3 size: 11 residues. V was clipped by 4 bases and J by 6 bases; unmatched bases: 0. CDR3 loop: CASSSGGEQYV. The CDR3, as DNA: TGTGCCAGCAGTTCAGGGGGCGAGCAGTACGTC.

V gene TRBV23-1 combines with J gene TRBJ2-5; TRBD1 aligns across 7 bases. TRBV23-1 is annotated as an ORF whose role is uncertain. Germline trimming cut 0 bases from V and 6 bases from J; bases unmatched to any gene: 13. There are 17 residues in the CDR3. The CDR3: CASSQSGTDREEKTQYF. The CDR3 coding sequence is TGCGCCAGCAGTCAATCGGGAACAGACAGGGAAGAAAAGACCCAGTACTTC.

This clonotype was recorded a few times. The chain links TRBV7-2 to TRBJ2-4; 7 bases match TRBD2. Germline assignment: CDR1 SGHTA and CDR2 FQGNSA. The CDR3 runs 16 residues. Losses at the gene ends were 5 bases for V and 7 bases for J; bases not matched to a gene: 14. The CDR3 DNA reads TGTGCCAGCAGCCGCACGGGGGGAGGAGTTGGGAACATTCAGTACTTC. Translation: CASSRTGGGVGNIQYF.

This clonotype was observed a handful of times. J is TRBJ2-3 and V is TRBV12-3 or TRBV12-4; TRBD2 is a possible D gene (5 bases). V lost 6 bases to trimming and J lost 0 bases, with 13 bases between them. The CDR3 has 15 amino acids. CDR3 region: CASSKAEISTDTQYF. The CDR3 DNA reads TGTGCCAGCAGCAAAGCGGAGATTAGCACAGATACGCAGTATTTT.

CDR3 nucleotide sequence: TGTGCCAGTCTTCGGGCAGGGAACACTGAAGCTTTCTTT. Translating gives CASLRAGNTEAFF. The chain uses TRBV6-1 and TRBJ1-1, with no clear D. The CDR3 extends over 13 amino acids. Germline CDR1 is MNHNS and CDR2 is SASEGT. The V end lost 9 bases, the J end lost 1 base, and 12 bases lay between the germline ends.

A few counts support this clonotype. V gene TRBV7-2 combines with J gene TRBJ2-1, with TRBD2 matching over 8 bases. The V and J ends lost 5 bases and 8 bases, in that order; junction bases with no gene match: 11. The CDR3 is made up of 15 amino acids. CDR1 is SGHTA and CDR2 is FQGNSA in the germline V gene. The CDR3 DNA is TGTGCCAGCAGCGAAGGACTAGCCCCAATGTATGAGCAGTTCTTC. This encodes CASSEGLAPMYEQFF. Full variable domain (missing parts from reference TRBV7-2 and TRBJ2-1): GAGVSQSPSNKVTEKGKDVELRCDPISGHTALYWYRQSLGQGLEFLIYFQGNSAPDKSGLPSDRFSAERTGGSVSTLTIQRTQQEDSAVYLCASSEGLAPMYEQFFGPGTRLTVL.

Concerning this clonotype itself: An end of the junction differs from the germline gene, which may be a read error. The chain couples TRBV14 to TRBJ2-3, with D perhaps TRBD1 or TRBD2 (5 bases each). The CDR3 consists of 18 residues. CDR1 is SGHDN, CDR2 FVKESK, per germline. CDR3 bases: TGTGCCAGCAGCCAAGCCGCAGGGTCTCACCCTAGCACAGATACGCACTATTTT. It specifies CASSQAAGSHPSTDTHYF.

Only a few counts were recorded for this clonotype. The V call is TRBV5-4, the J call TRBJ2-6; no definite D call. The CDR3 consists of 15 residues. V dropped 4 bases and J dropped 4 bases, with 12 bases sitting between them. Germline CDR1 reads SGHNT; CDR2 reads YYREEE (reference sequence). The CDR3 sequence is CASSVTGVGANVLTF. Here the CDR3 DNA reads TGTGCCAGCAGCGTAACGGGTGTCGGGGCCAACGTCCTGACTTTC.

About this clonotype itself: Because it lacks the conserved phenylalanine or tryptophan at the end, this CDR3 is likely a read error. DNA of the CDR3: TGTGCCAGCAGCTTAGATTGGGACAGGGCAGGCTACACCGTC. Its protein is CASSLDWDRAGYTV. This rearrangement joins TRBV7-2 to TRBJ1-2; TRBD1 agrees at 9 bases. Per the germline V gene, CDR1 is SGHTA and CDR2 is FQGNSA. The V and J ends lost 1 base and 8 bases, in that order; junction bases with no gene match: 5. The CDR3 loop spans 14 amino acids.

This clonotype has a handful of counts. V gene TRBV7-9 combines with J gene TRBJ2-5; D may be TRBD2 (6 bases). This CDR3 has 14 amino acids. V was cut by 3 bases and J by 4 bases, with 12 bases left in between. Germline V gene lookup returns CDR1 SEHNR and CDR2 FQNEAQ (reference sequence). This CDR3 reads CASSFEAGRETQYF. In DNA form, the CDR3 reads TGTGCCAGCAGCTTCGAGGCGGGGAGAGAGACCCAGTACTTC.

This clonotype was picked up a small number of times. The chain combines TRBV19 with TRBJ1-5; no reliable D call. CDR1 is LNHDA and CDR2 is SQIVND in the germline V gene (reference sequence). This CDR3 comprises 15 residues. Deletions cut 3 bases from V and 0 bases from J, with 9 bases between. The CDR3 reads CASSMARISNQPQHF. The CDR3 DNA reads as TGTGCCAGTAGTATGGCCAGGATTAGCAATCAGCCCCAGCATTTT.

A few counts support this clonotype. CDR3 nucleotides: TGTGCCAGCAGCAGAATTAGCGGAAATGAGCAGTTCTTC. It encodes CASSRISGNEQFF. The chain links TRBV7-9 to TRBJ2-1, with D possibly TRBD2 on 6 matching bases. V was cut by 5 bases and J by 7 bases, with 12 bases left in between. The CDR3 is made up of 13 amino acids. Germline values: CDR1 SEHNR, CDR2 FQNEAQ (reference sequence).

DNA for the CDR3: TGTGCCAGCAGCTTAGTAGGGGTAGGGAATGAAAAACTGTTTTTT. It codes for CASSLVGVGNEKLFF. The chain has TRBV7-8 and TRBJ1-4; the D gene is possibly TRBD1 (5 bases). Between the trimmed V and J ends, which lost 1 base and 5 bases, there was a span of 11 bases. The CDR3 sequence is 15 residues long. Germline lookup yields CDR1 SGHVS and CDR2 FQNEAQ. Together with reference TRBV7-8 and TRBJ1-4, the CDR3 gives the full variable domain: GAGVSQSPRYKVAKRGQDVALRCDPISGHVSLFWYQQALGQGPEFLTYFQNEAQLDKSGLPSDRFFAERPEGSVSTLKIQRTQQEDSAVYLCASSLVGVGNEKLFFGSGTQLSVL.

In this sample, this clonotype turned up many times. This chain's CDR3 is CASSVGLAGRYNEQFF. The CDR3, as DNA: TGTGCCAGCAGCGTAGGACTAGCGGGAAGATACAATGAGCAGTTCTTC. The chain recombines TRBV7-8 with TRBJ2-1, with 12 nucleotides matching TRBD2. This CDR3 spans 16 amino acids. Germline V gene data show CDR1 as SGHVS and CDR2 as FQNEAQ. The V and J ends lost 5 bases and 4 bases, in that order; junction bases with no gene match: 6. The whole variable domain, remainder taken from reference TRBV7-8 and TRBJ2-1, is GAGVSQSPRYKVAKRGQDVALRCDPISGHVSLFWYQQALGQGPEFLTYFQNEAQLDKSGLPSDRFFAERPEGSVSTLKIQRTQQEDSAVYLCASSVGLAGRYNEQFFGPGTRLTVL.

This clonotype was seen a few times. The CDR3: CASSLGGRFIPEQFF. In DNA form, the CDR3 reads TGTGCCAGCAGCTTGGGCGGGAGATTTATCCCCGAGCAGTTCTTC. The gene calls are TRBV5-4 and TRBJ2-1, with 7 bases matching TRBD2. The germline V gene encodes CDR1 SGHNT and CDR2 YYREEE (reference sequence). The V gene end was trimmed by 0 bases and the J gene end by 10 bases; junction bases not matched to a gene: 10. CDR3 size: 15 residues.

The rearrangement joins TRBV7-2 to TRBJ2-5, with D maybe TRBD2 (5 bases). Trimming left V 5 bases short and J 5 bases short, with 15 bases between. The CDR3 length is 14 residues. CDR1 and CDR2 (germline): SGHTA, FQGNSA. In nucleotides, the CDR3 is TGTGCCAGCAGCCCTCGAAGGGAGTTGGAGACCCAGTACTTC. The encoded protein is CASSPRRELETQYF.

V is TRBV12-3 or TRBV12-4 and J is TRBJ2-4; no clear D. V dropped 3 bases and J dropped 5 bases, with 8 bases sitting between them. The CDR3 is 13 residues long. The chain's CDR3 is CASSFGPENIQYF. As DNA, the CDR3 is TGTGCCAGCAGTTTTGGCCCGGAAAACATTCAGTACTTC.

This clonotype occurred a few times. This chain connects TRBV6-6 to TRBJ2-3; D is unresolved. The germline CDR1 and CDR2 sequences are MNHNY and SVGAGI (reference sequence). This CDR3 has 15 amino acids. The V end lost 6 bases, the J end lost 1 base, and 14 bases lay between the germline ends. In DNA form, the CDR3 reads TGTGCCAGCAGAGCGACAAGCCCTCGCACAGATACGCAGTATTTT. This encodes CASRATSPRTDTQYF.

This clonotype was detected many times. The chain couples TRBV5-1 to TRBJ2-4, with a possible D match to TRBD2 (7 bases). This CDR3 spans 12 amino acids. In germline, CDR1 is SGHRS, CDR2 YFSETQ. Trimming took off 7 bases at V and 8 bases at J, with 13 bases between the two ends. The CDR3 protein is CASSQGGDIQYF. In DNA form, the CDR3 reads TGCGCCAGCTCACAGGGAGGGGACATTCAGTACTTC. Full variable domain (rest looked up from reference TRBV5-1 and TRBJ2-4): KAGVTQTPRYLIKTRGQQVTLSCSPISGHRSVSWYQQTPGQGLQFLFEYFSETQRNKGNFPGRFSGRQFSNSRSEMNVSTLELGDSALYLCASSQGGDIQYFGAGTRLSVL.

The chain joins TRBV12-3 or TRBV12-4 to TRBJ2-1; TRBD1 matches 8 bases. V lost 5 bases and J lost 5; bases outside the gene matches: 5. This CDR3 has 14 amino acids. The CDR3 loop is CASSQGQGHNEQFF. For the CDR3, the DNA is TGTGCCAGCAGTCAAGGACAGGGCCACAATGAGCAGTTCTTC.

This clonotype was counted many times. The genes are TRBV7-2 and TRBJ1-2; D is uncertain. Trimming left V 5 bases short and J 8 bases short, with 21 bases between. Germline lookup yields CDR1 SGHTA and CDR2 FQGNSA. The CDR3 length is 15 residues. The CDR3 loop reads CASSPEMLGGGGYTF. For the CDR3, the DNA is TGTGCCAGCAGCCCCGAAATGCTGGGCGGTGGAGGCTACACCTTC.

This clonotype turned up a few times. The rearrangement links TRBV6-2 or TRBV6-3 to TRBJ2-3; TRBD1 agrees at 8 bases. CDR1 is MNHEY, CDR2 SVGEGT, per germline. The CDR3 has 14 amino acids. V was clipped by 7 bases and J by 0 bases; unmatched bases: 3. CDR3 coding DNA: TGTGCCAGCACCAGGGGGCCCAGCACAGATACGCAGTATTTT. It is translated as CASTRGPSTDTQYF.